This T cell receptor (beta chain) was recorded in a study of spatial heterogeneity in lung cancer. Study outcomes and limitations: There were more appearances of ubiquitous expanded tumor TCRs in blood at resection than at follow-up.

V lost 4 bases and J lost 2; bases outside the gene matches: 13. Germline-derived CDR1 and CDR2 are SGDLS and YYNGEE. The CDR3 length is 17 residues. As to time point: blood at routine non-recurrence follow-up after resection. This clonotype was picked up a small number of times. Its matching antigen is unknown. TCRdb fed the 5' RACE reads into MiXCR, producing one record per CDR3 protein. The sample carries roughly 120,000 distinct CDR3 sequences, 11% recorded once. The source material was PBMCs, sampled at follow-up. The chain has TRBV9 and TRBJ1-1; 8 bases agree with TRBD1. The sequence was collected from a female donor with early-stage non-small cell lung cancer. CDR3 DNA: TGTGCCAGCAGCTCCCAGAGGTGGGACAGGCCTAACACTGAAGCTTTCTTT. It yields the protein CASSSQRWDRPNTEAFF.